Below, 16 T cell receptor beta chains from the same sample are listed, as sequenced in a study of human T cells and chemical hapten exposure. As for time point: patch test 1, 2 weeks after DPC sensitization. As for treatment: therapeutic diphenylcyclopropenone sensitization with weekly scalp DPC. One entry per CDR3 protein results from TCRdb running MiXCR on the RACE reads. The data contain roughly 120,000 distinct CDR3 sequences, about 12% of them singletons. The sequences come from whole blood, collected in connection with sensitization to the hapten diphenylcyclopropenone (DPC). The source of these receptors is a woman aged 45 to 65 with alopecia areata. Some clones in this sample may be carry-over from other donors' samples.

This clonotype was recorded at least ten times. This chain connects TRBV29-1 to TRBJ1-1; TRBD1 matches 9 bases. Germline CDR1 is SQVTM and CDR2 is ANQGSEA. V trimming: 7 bases; J trimming: 1 base; junction bases outside the gene matches: 4. The CDR3 is 13 residues long. CDR3 sequence: CSGWTGANTEAFF. In DNA, the CDR3 is TGCAGCGGATGGACAGGGGCGAACACTGAAGCTTTCTTT.

This clonotype was observed many times. The gene calls are TRBV2 and TRBJ2-7; no clear D. Germline V CDR1 and CDR2: SNHLY, FYNNEI. Trimming left V 7 bases short and J 0 bases short, with 4 bases between. The CDR3 extends over 11 amino acids. The CDR3 loop reads CASTLSYEQYF. In nucleotides, the CDR3 is TGTGCCAGCACCCTCTCCTACGAGCAGTACTTC.

The chain recombines TRBV18 with TRBJ1-2; possibly TRBD1 for D (6 bases). Per germline, CDR1 KGHSH and CDR2 LQKENI. V was cut by 3 bases and J by 6 bases, with 11 bases left in between. This CDR3 is built from 13 residues. In DNA, the CDR3 is TGTGCCAGCTCACCTTCGGGGGCCGATGGCTACACCTTC. The encoded protein is CASSPSGADGYTF.

This clonotype has only a few counts. The V and J genes are TRBV18 and TRBJ2-2; D uncertain. The germline V gene encodes CDR1 KGHSH and CDR2 LQKENI. V lost 3 bases and J lost 5, with 7 bases in between. The CDR3 sequence is 13 residues long. CDR3 loop: CASSPVGTGELFF. The CDR3 nucleotides are TGTGCCAGCTCACCCGTGGGGACCGGGGAGCTGTTTTTT.

This clonotype was seen at least ten times. This chain connects TRBV7-9 to TRBJ2-4; D gene ambiguous. V lost 4 bases to trimming and J lost 6 bases, with 7 bases between them. Germline CDR1 is SEHNR and CDR2 is FQNEAQ (reference sequence). The CDR3 consists of 12 residues. CDR3 region: CASSSVRNIQYF. DNA for the CDR3: TGTGCCAGCAGCTCGGTCAGAAACATTCAGTACTTC.

Only a few counts were recorded for this clonotype. CDR3 loop: CASSLGQGLYYEQYF. The CDR3 region has the DNA TGCGCCAGCAGCCTCGGACAGGGCCTTTACTACGAGCAGTACTTC. The chain employs TRBV4-3 and TRBJ2-7; TRBD1 matches 8 bases. This CDR3 comprises 15 residues. Germline V gene lookup returns CDR1 LGHNA and CDR2 YSLEER. V gave up 4 bases and J gave up 3 bases; unmatched junction bases: 8.

This clonotype occurred once. The DNA for the CDR3 is TGCGCCAGCAGCCAAGATCCTGATACTGAAGCTTTCTTT. The encoded protein is CASSQDPDTEAFF. This rearrangement joins TRBV4-3 to TRBJ1-1; no firm D call. The CDR3 sequence is 13 residues long. The ends were cut back, 0 bases at V and 5 bases at J, with 7 bases in the middle. The germline V gene has CDR1 LGHNA and CDR2 YSLEER.

The genes are TRBV18 and TRBJ2-7, with D unresolved. CDR1 and CDR2 from the germline V gene are KGHSH and LQKENI. The CDR3 consists of 13 residues. The V end was cut by 2 bases, the J end by 6 bases, with 11 bases between. The CDR3 DNA reads as TGTGCCAGCTCACCAAGTATTGTGGGCGAGCAGTACTTC. Protein product: CASSPSIVGEQYF.

The CDR3 DNA follows: TGCAGTGCGTGGGACAGGAGATATGAAAAACTGTTTTTT. Translating it yields CSAWDRRYEKLFF. The chain is built from TRBV20-1 and TRBJ1-4, with TRBD1 matching 8 bases. Germline V gene lookup returns CDR1 DFQATT and CDR2 SNEGSKA (reference sequence). This CDR3 region has 13 residues. The trim removed 6 bases at V and 6 bases at J, leaving 6 bases unmatched.

The J gene is TRBJ1-1, the V gene TRBV28; 10 nucleotides agree with TRBD1. With V trimmed by 5 bases and J by 4 bases, 4 bases remained unmatched. The CDR3 runs 14 residues. CDR1 and CDR2 (germline): MDHEN, SYDVKM. The CDR3 nucleotides read TGTGCCAGCAGTATCGGACAGGGGGGCACTGAAGCTTTCTTT. Translation: CASSIGQGGTEAFF.

This clonotype was observed a few times. This chain links TRBV2 with TRBJ1-1; D gene uncertain. The V end was cut by 4 bases, the J end by 0 bases, with 12 bases between. This CDR3 spans 15 amino acids. In germline, CDR1 is SNHLY, CDR2 FYNNEI. CDR3: CASSAEGSVNTEAFF. The CDR3 nucleotides are TGTGCCAGCAGTGCCGAGGGTTCCGTGAACACTGAAGCTTTCTTT.

V gene TRBV5-1 combines with J gene TRBJ1-4; D gene ambiguous. The germline CDR1 and CDR2 sequences are SGHRS and YFSETQ. V was shortened by 4 bases and J by 0 bases, with 13 bases between the two germline ends. The CDR3 spans 16 residues. This chain's CDR3 is CASSPSEFATNEKLFF. The CDR3 DNA reads as TGCGCCAGCAGCCCATCTGAATTCGCAACTAATGAAAAACTGTTTTTT. The full variable domain, in which reference TRBV5-1 and TRBJ1-4 provide the parts outside the CDR3, is KAGVTQTPRYLIKTRGQQVTLSCSPISGHRSVSWYQQTPGQGLQFLFEYFSETQRNKGNFPGRFSGRQFSNSRSEMNVSTLELGDSALYLCASSPSEFATNEKLFFGSGTQLSVL.

V usage is TRBV5-1 and J usage is TRBJ1-1; D remains ambiguous. V lost 0 bases, J lost 0 bases, and 6 bases lay in between. This CDR3 spans 14 amino acids. The germline CDR1 and CDR2 sequences are SGHRS and YFSETQ. The CDR3: CASSLDGLNTEAFF. The CDR3 nucleotides read TGCGCCAGCAGCTTGGACGGATTGAACACTGAAGCTTTCTTT.

This clonotype was counted between two and nine times. V is TRBV18 and J is TRBJ1-3; maybe TRBD1 (6 bases). Trimming removed 6 bases at V and 0 bases at J, with 9 bases between. In germline, CDR1 is KGHSH, CDR2 LQKENI. CDR3 length equals 14 residues. The chain's CDR3 is CASSGQTSGNTIYF. CDR3 bases: TGTGCCAGCTCCGGACAGACCTCTGGAAACACCATATATTTT.

The chain employs TRBV29-1 and TRBJ2-3, with D possibly being TRBD1 (6 bases). V shed 7 bases and J shed 6 bases, with 11 bases lying between them. Germline lookup yields CDR1 SQVTM and CDR2 ANQGSEA. The CDR3 contains 11 residues. For the CDR3, the DNA is TGCAGCGCGACGGGACACGATACGCAGTATTTT. It specifies CSATGHDTQYF.

This clonotype was detected many times. V gene TRBV11-2 combines with J gene TRBJ1-4; D gene unclear. The CDR3 totals 14 residues. CDR1 and CDR2 (germline): SGHAT, FQNNGV. Trimming cost V 3 bases and J 4 bases, with 9 bases left between them. CDR3 sequence: CASSFAQINEKLFF. The CDR3 DNA sequence: TGTGCCAGCAGCTTCGCGCAGATTAATGAAAAACTGTTTTTT.